Detailed here is one TCR beta chain. The data originate from a study of post-analysis software for immune sequencing data. Unique molecular identifiers tagged the TCR beta cDNA libraries. TCRdb independently ran MiXCR on the PCR reads; one entry per CDR3 protein. This table has about 540,000 distinct CDR3 sequences, less than 40% appearing once. The specimen sequenced was blood. The TCR sequence derives from a girl younger than 18 with multiple sclerosis.

CDR3 sequence (DNA): TGTGCCATCAGTGCCACCCTCACTGAAGCTTTCTTT. Translating it yields CAISATLTEAFF. The chain uses TRBV10-3 and TRBJ1-1, with no clear D. This CDR3 spans 12 amino acids. CDR1 and CDR2 from the germline V gene are ENHRY and SYGVKD. Trimming cost V 4 bases and J 4 bases, with 7 bases left between them.